Below are 13 T cell receptor beta chains sequenced from a single sample in a study of Ad26.COV2.S vaccination and SARS-CoV-2 variants. The assay was immunoSEQ multiplex PCR, and TCRdb's table has in-frame clones only and misses some. The sample includes about 39,000 clones, roughly 83% of them seen just once. This specimen was peripheral blood, taken after recovery from COVID-19. These receptors were collected from a human donor who had recovered from COVID-19.

The chain uses TRBV5-1 and TRBJ2-4, with D unclear. CDR3 length: 14 amino acids. CDR1 SGHRS and CDR2 YFSETQ come from the germline V gene. With 0 bases removed from V and 7 bases from J, the gap between germline ends came to 11 bases. The CDR3 loop reads CASSLGLLVNIQYF. Written as DNA, the CDR3 is TGCGCCAGCAGCTTGGGACTCCTAGTTAACATTCAGTACTTC.

The rearrangement uses TRBV19 and TRBJ2-2; 9 bases agree with TRBD1. The V gene end was trimmed by 1 base and the J gene end by 4 bases; junction bases not matched to a gene: 1. This CDR3 has 15 amino acids. CDR1 and CDR2 (germline): LNHDA, SQIVND (reference sequence). CDR3 amino acids: CASSIGTGATGELFF. CDR3 DNA sequence: TGTGCCAGTAGTATAGGGACAGGGGCCACCGGGGAGCTGTTTTTT.

The rearrangement links TRBV25-1 to TRBJ2-7; 12 positions agree with TRBD2. Germline lookup yields CDR1 MGHDK and CDR2 SYGVNS. The CDR3 runs to 15 residues. Germline trimming cut 8 bases from V and 0 bases from J; bases unmatched to any gene: 5. The CDR3 loop is CASGPTSGSSYEQYF. The CDR3 DNA is TGTGCCAGCGGTCCGACTAGCGGGAGCTCCTACGAGCAGTACTTC.

The rearrangement links TRBV24-1 to TRBJ2-1; the match to TRBD2 covers 14 bases. Trimming removed 4 bases from V and 9 bases from J; junction bases left unmatched: 13. The CDR3 spans 18 residues. Germline lookup yields CDR1 KGHDR and CDR2 SFDVKD. CDR3 in amino acids: CATSERTPGTSGRTEQFF. In nucleotides, the CDR3 is TGTGCCACCAGTGAAAGGACTCCAGGGACTAGCGGGAGAACTGAGCAGTTCTTC.

This clone was picked up one time. The chain is built from TRBV2 and TRBJ2-1; D uncertain. Trimming took off 6 bases at V and 8 bases at J, with 14 bases between the two ends. Germline V gives CDR1 SNHLY, CDR2 FYNNEI. This CDR3 contains 13 residues. The CDR3 protein is CASSLWSRYEQFF. CDR3 DNA: TGTGCCAGCAGCCTCTGGTCCAGATATGAGCAGTTCTTC.

Concerning this clone: At one of its ends the junction is not consistent with the germline gene, which may arise from a read error. This sample includes further DNA sequences coding for the same CDR3. The chain couples TRBV19 to TRBJ2-3; TRBD2 matches at 8 bases. This CDR3 contains 15 residues. Germline V gene data show CDR1 as LNHDA and CDR2 as SQIVND (reference sequence). This chain's CDR3 is CASSMAGGRTDTQYF. The CDR3 nucleotides read TGTGCCAGTAGTATGGCGGGGGGTCGCACAGATACACAGTATTTT.

This chain joins TRBV2 and TRBJ2-1; D is perhaps TRBD1 (5 bases). Trimming cost V 4 bases and J 3 bases, with 10 bases left between them. Germline CDR1 reads SNHLY; CDR2 reads FYNNEI. The length of the CDR3 is 14 residues. The CDR3 DNA follows: TGTGCCAGCAGTGCCCAGGGAAGCTACAATGAGCAGTTCTTC. Translating it yields CASSAQGSYNEQFF.

V usage is TRBV27 and J usage is TRBJ1-6; D gene uncertain. The CDR3 is 17 amino acids. Germline V gene sequence: CDR1 MNHEY, CDR2 SMNVEV (reference sequence). V was clipped by 4 bases and J by 0 bases, with 13 bases between them. The CDR3, as DNA: TGTGCCAGCAGTTCGGACCCGGCAAGCTCCTATAATTCACCCCTCCACTTT. Translated: CASSSDPASSYNSPLHF.

The chain is built from TRBV7-8 and TRBJ1-6, with D hard to call. Deletions cut 2 bases from V and 8 bases from J, with 7 bases between. CDR1 and CDR2 from the germline V gene are SGHVS and FQNEAQ. This CDR3 contains 13 residues. CDR3 bases: TGTGCCAGCAGCTTAAGTCCCGATTCACCCCTCCACTTT. This gives the protein CASSLSPDSPLHF. Combining the CDR3 with reference TRBV7-8 and TRBJ1-6 gives the whole variable domain GAGVSQSPRYKVAKRGQDVALRCDPISGHVSLFWYQQALGQGPEFLTYFQNEAQLDKSGLPSDRFFAERPEGSVSTLKIQRTQQEDSAVYLCASSLSPDSPLHFGNGTRLTVT.

The chain carries TRBV30 and TRBJ1-5; D perhaps matches TRBD1 (5 bases). Germline loops: CDR1 GTSNPN, CDR2 SVGIG (reference sequence). The CDR3 is 14 amino acids. Trimming left V 2 bases short and J 4 bases short, with 12 bases between. As DNA, the CDR3 is TGTGCCTGGAGTAATGGCCAGGGAAATCAGCCCCAGCATTTT. Translation: CAWSNGQGNQPQHF.

J is TRBJ2-5 and V is TRBV2; 9 bases line up with TRBD2. The CDR3 has 14 residues. With 6 bases clipped from V and 3 bases from J, the junction kept 5 bases outside the gene matches. Germline lookup yields CDR1 SNHLY and CDR2 FYNNEI. The CDR3 loop reads CASSAGLAKETQYF. In nucleotides, the CDR3 is TGTGCCAGCAGCGCGGGACTAGCTAAAGAGACCCAGTACTTC.

The rearrangement links TRBV24-1 to TRBJ2-2; TRBD2 aligns across 11 bases. V lost 1 base, J lost 5 bases, and 5 bases stayed unmatched. Germline CDR1 reads KGHDR; CDR2 reads SFDVKD. CDR3 length: 17 amino acids. CDR3 sequence (DNA): TGTGCCACCAGTGATTTCGGTCTAGCGGGAGGTACCGGGGAGCTGTTTTTT. This encodes CATSDFGLAGGTGELFF.

The chain recombines TRBV11-1 with TRBJ2-7, with D hard to call. Trimming left V 4 bases short and J 2 bases short, with 9 bases between. Germline V gives CDR1 SGHAT, CDR2 FQDESV (reference sequence). CDR3 length: 13 residues. The CDR3 sequence is CASSSPPAYEQYV. In DNA form, the CDR3 reads TGTGCCAGCAGCTCCCCCCCAGCCTACGAGCAGTACGTC.